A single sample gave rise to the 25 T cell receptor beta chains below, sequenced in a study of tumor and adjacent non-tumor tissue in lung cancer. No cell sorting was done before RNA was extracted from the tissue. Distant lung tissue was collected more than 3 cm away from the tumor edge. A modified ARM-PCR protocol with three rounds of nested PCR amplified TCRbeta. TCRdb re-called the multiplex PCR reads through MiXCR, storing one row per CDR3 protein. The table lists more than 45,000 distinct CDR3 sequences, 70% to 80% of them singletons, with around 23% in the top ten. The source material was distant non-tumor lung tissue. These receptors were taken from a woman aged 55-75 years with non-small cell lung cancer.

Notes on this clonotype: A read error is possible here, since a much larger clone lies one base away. CDR3 nucleotide sequence: TGCAGTGCTCGGGCCCACGGGGCCCTATATTTT. Protein: CSARAHGALYF. The V and J genes are TRBV20-1 and TRBJ1-3, with a tentative D call TRBD1 (5 bases). From germline, CDR1 is DFQATT and CDR2 SNEGSKA (reference sequence). CDR3 length: 11 amino acids. The germline V and J ends were trimmed by 5 bases and 14 bases, with 16 bases remaining between them.

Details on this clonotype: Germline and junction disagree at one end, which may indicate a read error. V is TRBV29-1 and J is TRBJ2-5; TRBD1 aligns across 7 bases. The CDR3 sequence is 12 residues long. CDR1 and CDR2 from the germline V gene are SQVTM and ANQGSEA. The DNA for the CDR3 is TGCAGCGTTGTAGCCCAGGGGGAGACCCATTACTTC. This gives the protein CSVVAQGETHYF.

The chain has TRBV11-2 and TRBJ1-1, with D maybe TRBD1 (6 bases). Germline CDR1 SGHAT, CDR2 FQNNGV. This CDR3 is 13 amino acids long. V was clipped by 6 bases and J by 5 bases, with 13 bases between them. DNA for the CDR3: TGTGCCAGCAGTCCCCCTAGGGGGACTGAAGCTTTCTTT. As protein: CASSPPRGTEAFF.

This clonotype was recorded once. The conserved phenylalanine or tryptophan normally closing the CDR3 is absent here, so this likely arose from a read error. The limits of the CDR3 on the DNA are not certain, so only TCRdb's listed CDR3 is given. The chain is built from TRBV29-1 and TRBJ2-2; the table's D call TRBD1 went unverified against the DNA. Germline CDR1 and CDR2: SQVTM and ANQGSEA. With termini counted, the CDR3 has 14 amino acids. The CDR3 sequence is CSVDWQGATGEPFS.

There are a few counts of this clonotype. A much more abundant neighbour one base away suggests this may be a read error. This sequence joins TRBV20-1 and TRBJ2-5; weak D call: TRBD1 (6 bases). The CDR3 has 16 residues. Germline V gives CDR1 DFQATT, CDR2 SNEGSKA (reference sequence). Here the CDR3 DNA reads TGCAGTGCTAGAGATAGAATGACGGGACAACAAGAGATCCAGTACTTC. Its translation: CSARDRMTGQQEIQYF.

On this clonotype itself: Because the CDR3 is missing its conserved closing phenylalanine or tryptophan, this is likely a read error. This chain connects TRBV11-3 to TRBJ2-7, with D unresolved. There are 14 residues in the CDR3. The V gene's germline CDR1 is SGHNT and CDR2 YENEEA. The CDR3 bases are TGTGCCAGCTGCTTAGATACGCGAACCTACGAGCAGTACTTA. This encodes CASCLDTRTYEQYL.

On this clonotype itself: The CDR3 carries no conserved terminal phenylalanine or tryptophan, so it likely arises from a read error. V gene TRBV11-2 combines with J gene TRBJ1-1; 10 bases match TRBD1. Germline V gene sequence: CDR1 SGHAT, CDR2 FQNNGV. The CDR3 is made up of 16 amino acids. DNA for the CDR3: TGTTCCAGCAGATCAGGGGACAGGGGCATGAACACTGAAGCTTTCCAT. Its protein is CSSRSGDRGMNTEAFH.

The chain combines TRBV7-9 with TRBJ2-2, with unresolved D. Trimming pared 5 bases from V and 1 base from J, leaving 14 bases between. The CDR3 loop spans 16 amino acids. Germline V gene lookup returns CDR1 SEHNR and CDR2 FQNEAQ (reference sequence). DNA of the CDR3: TGTGCCAGCAGCCTTCGACCACCCGGGAACACCGGGGAGCTGTTTTTT. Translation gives CASSLRPPGNTGELFF. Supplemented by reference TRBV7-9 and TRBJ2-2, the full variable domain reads DTGVSQNPRHKITKRGQNVTFRCDPISEHNRLYWYRQTLGQGPEFLTYFQNEAQLEKSRLLSDRFSAERPKGSFSTLEIQRTEQGDSAMYLCASSLRPPGNTGELFFGEGSRLTVL.

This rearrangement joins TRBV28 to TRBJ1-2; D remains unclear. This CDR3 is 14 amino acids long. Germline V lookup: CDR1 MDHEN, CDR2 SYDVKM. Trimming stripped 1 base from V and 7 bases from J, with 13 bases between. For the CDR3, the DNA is TGTGCCAGCAGTTTATTGGCTTCCTGCTGTGGCTACACCTTC. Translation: CASSLLASCCGYTF.

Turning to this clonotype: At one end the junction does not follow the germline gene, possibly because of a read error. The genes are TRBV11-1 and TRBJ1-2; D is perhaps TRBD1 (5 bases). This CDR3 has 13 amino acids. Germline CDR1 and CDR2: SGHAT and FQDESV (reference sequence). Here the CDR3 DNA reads TGTGCCAGCAGCTCCGACAGCTTCTATGGCTACAACTTC. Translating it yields CASSSDSFYGYNF.

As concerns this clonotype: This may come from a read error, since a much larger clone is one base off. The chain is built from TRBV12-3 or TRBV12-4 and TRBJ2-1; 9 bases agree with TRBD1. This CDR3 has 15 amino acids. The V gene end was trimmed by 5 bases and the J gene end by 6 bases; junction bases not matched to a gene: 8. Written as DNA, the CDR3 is TGTGCCAGCAGTGATGACAGGGGGAAGGCCAATGAGCAGTTCTTC. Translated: CASSDDRGKANEQFF.

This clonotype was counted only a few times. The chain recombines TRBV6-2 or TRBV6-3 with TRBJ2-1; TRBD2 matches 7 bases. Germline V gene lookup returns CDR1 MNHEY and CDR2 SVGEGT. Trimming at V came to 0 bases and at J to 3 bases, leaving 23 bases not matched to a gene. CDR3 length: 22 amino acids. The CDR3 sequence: CASSYSTSDLAEVSRGYNEQFF. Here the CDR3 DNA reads TGTGCCAGCAGTTACTCGACCTCCGACCTAGCGGAAGTTTCCCGCGGCTACAATGAGCAGTTCTTC.

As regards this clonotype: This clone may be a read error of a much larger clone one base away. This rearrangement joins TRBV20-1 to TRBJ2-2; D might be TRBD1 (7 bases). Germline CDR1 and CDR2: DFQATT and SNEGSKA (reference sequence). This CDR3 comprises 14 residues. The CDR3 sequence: CSARGTGDTGGLFF. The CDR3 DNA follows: TGCAGTGCTAGAGGGACAGGAGACACCGGGGGGCTGTTTTTT.

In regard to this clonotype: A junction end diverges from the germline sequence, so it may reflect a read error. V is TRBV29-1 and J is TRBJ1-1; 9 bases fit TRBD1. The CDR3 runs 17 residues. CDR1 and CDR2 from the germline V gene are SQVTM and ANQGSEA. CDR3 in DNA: TGCAGCGTTCTTTTACCCGGGACAGGGAAAACGAACGCTGAAGCTTTCTTT. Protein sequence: CSVLLPGTGKTNAEAFF.

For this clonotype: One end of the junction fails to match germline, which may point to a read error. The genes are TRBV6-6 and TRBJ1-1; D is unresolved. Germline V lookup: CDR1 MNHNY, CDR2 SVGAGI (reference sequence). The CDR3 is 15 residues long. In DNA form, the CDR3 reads TGTGCCAGCAGCTGGAAAACGACGGGTGACACTGAAGCTTTTTTT. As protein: CASSWKTTGDTEAFF.

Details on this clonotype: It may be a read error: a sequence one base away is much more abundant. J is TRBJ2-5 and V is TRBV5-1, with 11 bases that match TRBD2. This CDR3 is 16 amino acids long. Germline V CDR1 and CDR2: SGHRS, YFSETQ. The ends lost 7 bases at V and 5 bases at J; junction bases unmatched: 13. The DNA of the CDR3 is TGCGCCAGCTCTCAGGCCGGGACTAGCGGACACGAGACCCAGTACTTC. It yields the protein CASSQAGTSGHETQYF.

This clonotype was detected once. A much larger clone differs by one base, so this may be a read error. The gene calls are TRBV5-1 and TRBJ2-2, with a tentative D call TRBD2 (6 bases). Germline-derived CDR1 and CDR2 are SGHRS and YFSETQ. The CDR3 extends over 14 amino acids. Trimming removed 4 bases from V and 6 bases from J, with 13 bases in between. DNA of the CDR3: TGCGCCAGCAGCAGGACAAGGGAGGCCGGGGAGCTGTTTTTT. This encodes CASSRTREAGELFF.

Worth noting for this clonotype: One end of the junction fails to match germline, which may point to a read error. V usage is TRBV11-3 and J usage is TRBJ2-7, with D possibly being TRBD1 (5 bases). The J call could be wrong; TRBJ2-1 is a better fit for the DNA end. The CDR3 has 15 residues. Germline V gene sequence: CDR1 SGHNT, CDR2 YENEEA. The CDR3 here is CTSSLRAGISYEQFF. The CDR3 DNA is TGTACCAGCAGCTTACGGGCAGGGATCTCCTACGAGCAGTTCTTC.

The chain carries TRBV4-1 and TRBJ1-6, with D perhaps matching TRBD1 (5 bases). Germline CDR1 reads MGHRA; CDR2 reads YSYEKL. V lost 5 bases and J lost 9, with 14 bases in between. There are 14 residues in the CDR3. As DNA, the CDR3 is TGCGCCAGCAGCACACGGGACGAGGGTTCACCCCTCCACTTT. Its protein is CASSTRDEGSPLHF.

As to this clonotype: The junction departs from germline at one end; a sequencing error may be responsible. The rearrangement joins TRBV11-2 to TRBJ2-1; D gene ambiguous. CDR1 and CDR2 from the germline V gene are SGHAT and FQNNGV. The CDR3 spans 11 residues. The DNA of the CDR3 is TGTGCAAGCAGTCCCCAGAAGGAGCAGTTCTTC. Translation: CASSPQKEQFF.

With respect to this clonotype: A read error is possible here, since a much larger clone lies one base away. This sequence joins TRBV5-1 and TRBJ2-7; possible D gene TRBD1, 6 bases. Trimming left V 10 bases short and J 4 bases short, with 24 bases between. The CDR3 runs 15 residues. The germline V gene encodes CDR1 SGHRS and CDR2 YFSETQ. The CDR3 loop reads CAGQLGHPQGYEQYF. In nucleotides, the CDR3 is TGCGCCGGCCAGTTGGGCCACCCACAGGGATACGAGCAGTACTTC.

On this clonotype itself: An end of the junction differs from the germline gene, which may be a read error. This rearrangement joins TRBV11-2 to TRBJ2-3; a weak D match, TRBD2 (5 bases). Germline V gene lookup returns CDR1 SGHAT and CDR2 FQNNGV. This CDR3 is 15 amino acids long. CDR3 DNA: TGTGCCAGCAGCCTGGAGGTTAAGGTCACAGATGCGCAGTATTTT. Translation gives CASSLEVKVTDAQYF. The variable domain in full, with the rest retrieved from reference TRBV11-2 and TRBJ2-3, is EAGVAQSPRYKIIEKRQSVAFWCNPISGHATLYWYQQILGQGPKLLIQFQNNGVVDDSQLPKDRFSAERLKGVDSTLKIQPAKLEDSAVYLCASSLEVKVTDAQYFGPGTRLTVL.

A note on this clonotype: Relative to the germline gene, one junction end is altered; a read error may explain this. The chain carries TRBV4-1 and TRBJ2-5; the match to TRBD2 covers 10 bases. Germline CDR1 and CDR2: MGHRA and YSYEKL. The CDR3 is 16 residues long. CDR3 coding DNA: TGCGCCAGCAGCCAAGATGGAGTAGCGGGGGGAGAGACCCACTACTTC. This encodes CASSQDGVAGGETHYF.

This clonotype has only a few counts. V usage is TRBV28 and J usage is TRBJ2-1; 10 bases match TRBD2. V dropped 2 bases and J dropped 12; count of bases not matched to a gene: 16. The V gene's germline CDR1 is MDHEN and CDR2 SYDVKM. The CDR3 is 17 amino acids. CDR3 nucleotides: TGTGCCAGCAGTTTAACTCTAGGACTAGCGGTTCTCCATGGGCAGTTCTTC. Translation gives CASSLTLGLAVLHGQFF.

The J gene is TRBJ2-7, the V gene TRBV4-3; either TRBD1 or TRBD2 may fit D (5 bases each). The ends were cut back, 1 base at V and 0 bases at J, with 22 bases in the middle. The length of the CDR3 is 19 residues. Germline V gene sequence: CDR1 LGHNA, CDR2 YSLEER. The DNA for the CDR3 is TGCGCCAGCAGCCAAGCCATTACGCCGGGACCGCAGAACTCCTACGAGCAGTACTTC. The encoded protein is CASSQAITPGPQNSYEQYF.